The clone carrying this T cell receptor beta chain was counted a single time. This entry belongs to a study of blood T cell repertoires in COVID-19. About the study: There were acute and convalescent COVID-19 samples, and they came from the United States, Italy and Spain. T cells, B-cell-depleted T cells, or PBMCs provided the cDNA or gDNA that served as material.

V lost 4 bases and J lost 6; bases outside the gene matches: 1. This CDR3 is built from 12 residues. The germline CDR1 and CDR2 sequences are LNHNV and YYDKDF (reference sequence). Per the authors' pipeline: Amplification from reference gene primers served as the basis for estimated nucleated cell counts. Repertoires were generated with immunoSEQ multiplex PCR, while TCRdb's copy carries only in-frame clones and drops some. That table furnishes V, J and clone size, whereas the DNA furnished D and trimming. The sample includes about 42,000 clones, 85% to 90% of them seen just once. The receptor comes from a man aged 25 to 45 with active or convalescent COVID-19. The sequencing input was peripheral blood. The V gene is TRBV15, the J gene TRBJ2-7, with 9 bases fitting TRBD1. The CDR3: CATSTDRGEQYF. The CDR3 nucleotides are TGTGCCACCAGCACGGACAGGGGCGAGCAGTACTTC.